This T cell receptor beta chain was identified in a study of T-cell reconstitution after alpha-beta-depleted transplantation in children (TCRdb year 2016). Study-level background: Using TCR repertoire profiling, the study quantitatively followed how T-cell immune reconstitution unfolded in children after TCRalphabeta/CD19-depleted allogeneic hematopoietic cell transplantation.

This specimen's treatment or condition label, per the study, means: allogeneic hematopoietic cell transplantation with graft depleted of TCRalphabeta T cells and CD19 B cells. TCRalphabeta/CD19-depleted allogeneic hematopoietic cell grafts were given to the transplant recipients, all of whom were children. Library prep was done by PCR. Sequencing was carried out with an Illumina HiSeq 2500. TCR library preparation used molecular barcoding, with unique molecular identifiers applied to normalize quantification of the TCRbeta repertoire. TCRdb reworked the public reads: Q25 trimming with fastp, MiXCR clone assembly, productive beta chains retained. Identical CDR3 proteins give one entry, which carries the most common genes and DNA. The sample includes fewer than 700,000 distinct CDR3 sequences, with 10% to 15% observed a single time. Around 2.2% of the sample goes to the ten largest clones. General conclusions and limits of the study: In some patients, high TCRbeta diversity at day 60 was attributed to recipient T cells and intrathymic progenitors that had survived conditioning. About two months after transplant, the apparently early recovery of alphabetaT-cell counts reportedly depended on just several hundred clones that had expanded rapidly and came from non-depleted graft cells. Over the following months the frequencies of hyperexpanded clones went down, and after one year T-cell counts and TCRbeta diversity were mostly credited to newly produced T cells.

There are 16 amino acids in the CDR3, from cysteine to phenylalanine inclusive. CDR3 DNA is the only sequence kept; it has 48 bases, read in frame from the first base. From the germline V gene, CDR1 is MGHDK and CDR2 is SYGVNS. V loses 10 bases of germline sequence and J loses 5 bases, and the interval between the two ends is 26 bases. This clonotype was found a few times. Its antigen remains undetermined. No much larger clone exists at a distance of one base, and base qualities are not known. The clonotype originates from a male patient younger than 18 who had a stem cell transplant for acute myeloid leukemia, so the T cells may come from the graft donor. Source: PBMCs, mostly from graft donor cells, taken 360 days after TCRalphabeta/CD19-depleted stem cell transplant. The V and J genes are TRBV25-1 and TRBJ1-2; TRBD1 is perhaps the D gene, given 5 matching bases. At the DNA level, the sequence is TGTGCCACCGTTTCCCTCACAGGACCACGGTGGTATGGCTACACCTTC. This yields the protein CATVSLTGPRWYGYTF.